These T cell receptor beta chains were read from a single sample in a study of shared clonotypes between healthy human individuals. Profiling relied on immunoSEQ multiplex PCR, and the TCRdb table lists in-frame clones only, not all of them. The sample lists 2 million to 2.5 million clones, 93% occurring once. The sequenced sample consisted of naive CD4+ T cells from PBMCs. These receptors were obtained from a young man in good health. Some clones in this sample may be carry-over from other donors' samples. Both conserved end residues are part of each CDR3. A D gene is named only where the DNA matches it firmly. Rows may omit the clone size; those that give it use once, few, many or a size class.

V	J	D	size	CDR3	DNA
TRBV5-4	TRBJ2-1	TRBD2	NA	CASSVTSSPEQFF	TGTGCCAGCAGCGTGACTAGCTCCCCTGAGCAGTTCTTC
TRBV11-3	TRBJ2-5	TRBD2	NA	CASSLVTGGETQYF	TGTGCCAGCAGCTTAGTTACGGGGGGGGAGACCCAGTACTTC
TRBV27	TRBJ2-7	NA	NA	CASSYRGGHEQYF	TGTGCCAGCAGTTACAGGGGGGGTCACGAGCAGTACTTC
TRBV19	TRBJ1-1	NA	once	CASSGLVGTEAFF	TGTGCCAGTAGTGGCCTGGTTGGCACTGAAGCTTTCTTT
TRBV5-1	TRBJ2-1	TRBD2	NA	CASSLGPEGAGGRLQFF	TGCGCCAGCAGCTTGGGCCCGGAAGGTGCGGGAGGGCGTCTGCAGTTCTTC
TRBV6-1	TRBJ1-1	TRBD1	NA	CASSAGGNTEAFF	TGTGCCAGCAGTGCAGGGGGAAACACTGAAGCTTTCTTT
TRBV7-8	TRBJ1-4	NA	NA	CASSLVHIRTNEKLFF	TGTGCCAGCAGCTTAGTACACATAAGGACTAATGAAAAACTGTTTTTT
TRBV19	TRBJ2-5	NA	NA	CASSGPGLIQETQYF	TGTGCCAGTAGTGGACCGGGGCTCATCCAAGAGACCCAGTACTTC
TRBV6-4	TRBJ1-4	NA	NA	CASSDVRGRGEKLFF	TGTGCCAGCAGTGACGTCCGGGGAAGAGGTGAAAAACTGTTTTTT
TRBV5-1	TRBJ1-1	TRBD1	few	CASSSGTGDTEAFF	TGCGCCAGCAGCTCGGGTACAGGGGACACTGAAGCTTTCTTT
TRBV11-1	TRBJ1-6	NA	NA	CASSLAGRDSPLHF	TGTGCCAGCAGCTTAGCGGGCAGGGACTCACCCCTCCACTTT
TRBV6-1	TRBJ1-3	NA	NA	CASSEIRISGNTIYF	TGTGCCAGCAGTGAAATCCGGATCTCTGGAAACACCATATATTTT
TRBV28	TRBJ1-4	TRBD1	NA	CASRPNRGKGRKLFF	TGTGCCAGCAGACCCAACAGGGGGAAAGGCCGAAAACTGTTTTTT
TRBV5-4	TRBJ2-3	NA	NA	CASSLRQGAIGDTQYF	TGTGCCAGCAGCTTGAGGCAGGGAGCGATTGGAGATACGCAGTATTTT
TRBV6-5	TRBJ1-4	TRBD1	NA	CASGSGQGHEKLFF	TGTGCCAGCGGCTCGGGACAGGGTCACGAAAAACTGTTTTTT
TRBV5-4	TRBJ1-2	NA	NA	CASSPPWGGGERWDYGYTF	TGTGCCAGCAGCCCACCCTGGGGTGGGGGCGAACGGTGGGACTATGGCTACACCTTC
TRBV7-2	TRBJ2-3	NA	NA	CASSLLSSPGTDTQYF	TGTGCCAGCAGCTTACTCAGCAGCCCGGGCACAGATACGCAGTATTTT
TRBV2	TRBJ1-2	NA	once	CASTLAHFNYGYTF	TGTGCCAGCACCCTGGCACACTTTAACTATGGCTACACCTTC
TRBV5-1	TRBJ2-1	TRBD2	NA	CASSLGTSGYYEQFF	TGCGCCAGCAGCTTGGGGACTAGCGGGTATTATGAGCAGTTCTTC
TRBV6-6	TRBJ1-4	NA	NA	CASEGRVNEKLFF	TGTGCCAGCGAGGGCAGGGTTAATGAAAAACTGTTTTTT
TRBV5-1	TRBJ2-1	TRBD2	NA	CASSLPGLAGGINEQFF	TGCGCCAGCAGCCTCCCGGGACTAGCGGGAGGGATCAATGAGCAGTTCTTC
TRBV10-3	TRBJ2-3	NA	NA	CAISAQGGGTDTQYF	TGTGCCATCAGCGCCCAGGGGGGGGGCACAGATACGCAGTATTTT
TRBV6-4	TRBJ2-1	NA	once	CASSRDRYNEQFF	TGTGCCAGCAGTAGGGACCGCTACAATGAGCAGTTCTTC